The T cell receptor beta chain described here comes from a study of immune heterogeneity within non-small cell lung tumors. Study results and limitations: Identical dominant CDR3 beta clonotypes recurred across a patient's tumor sites, together with site-unique high-frequency clones.

The template consisted of bulk tumor genomic DNA, with about 640 ng used per sample. Surgical sampling yielded several biopsies per primary tumor (spaced far apart). Enrolled patients presented with newly diagnosed, previously untreated non-small cell lung cancer and underwent curative surgery. This CDR3 comprises 13 residues. V lost 8 bases and J 4 bases, leaving 13 bases between the germline ends. Looked up from germline, CDR1 is SGHAT and CDR2 is FQNNGV. Amplification of TCR beta CDR3 was performed by multiplex PCR with 32 V and 13 J primers. TCRdb re-derived calls from the multiplex PCR reads in MiXCR, one entry per CDR3 protein. Seen here are 3,000 or so distinct CDR3 sequences, around two fifths observed once, and the top ten hold 22%. By share, this clonotype ranks as medium-sized. What it binds is not known.

The sequenced sample was lung tumor tissue. The gene calls are TRBV11-2 and TRBJ2-3, with a tentative D call TRBD2 (6 bases). The clonotype was recovered from a woman aged 45 to 65 with non-small cell lung cancer. CDR3 nucleotides: TGTGCCAGCTCCACTAGCCGCGCAGATACGCAGTATTTT. Translation gives CASSTSRADTQYF.